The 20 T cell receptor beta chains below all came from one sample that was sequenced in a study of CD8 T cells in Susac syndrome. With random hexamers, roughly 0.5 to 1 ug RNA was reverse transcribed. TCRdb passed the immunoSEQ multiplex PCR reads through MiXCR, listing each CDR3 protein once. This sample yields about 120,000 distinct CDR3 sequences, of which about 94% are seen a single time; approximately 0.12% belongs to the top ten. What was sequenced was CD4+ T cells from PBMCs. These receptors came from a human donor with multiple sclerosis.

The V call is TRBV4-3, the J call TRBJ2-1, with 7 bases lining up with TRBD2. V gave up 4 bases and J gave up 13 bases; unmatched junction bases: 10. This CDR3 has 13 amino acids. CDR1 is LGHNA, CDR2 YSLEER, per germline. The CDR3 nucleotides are TGCGCCAGCAGCCCGGGACTATCAATGAATCAGTTCTTC. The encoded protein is CASSPGLSMNQFF.

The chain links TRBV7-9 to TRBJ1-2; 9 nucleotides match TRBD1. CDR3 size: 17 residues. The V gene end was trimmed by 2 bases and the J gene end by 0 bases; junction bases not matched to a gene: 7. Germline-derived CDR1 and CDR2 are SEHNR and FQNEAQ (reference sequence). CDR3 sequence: CASSLSGRQGANYGYTF. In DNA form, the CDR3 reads TGTGCCAGCAGCTTATCGGGCAGACAGGGGGCTAACTATGGCTACACCTTC.

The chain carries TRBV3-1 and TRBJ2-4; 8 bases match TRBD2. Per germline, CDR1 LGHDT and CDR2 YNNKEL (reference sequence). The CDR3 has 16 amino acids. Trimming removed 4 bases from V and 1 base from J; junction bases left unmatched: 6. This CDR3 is CASSPRTGGAKNIQYF. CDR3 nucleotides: TGTGCCAGCAGCCCCCGGACGGGAGGGGCCAAAAACATTCAGTACTTC.

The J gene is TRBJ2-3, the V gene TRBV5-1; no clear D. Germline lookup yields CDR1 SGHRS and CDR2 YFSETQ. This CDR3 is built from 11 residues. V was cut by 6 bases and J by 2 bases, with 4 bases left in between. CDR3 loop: CASTDTDTQYF. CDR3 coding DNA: TGCGCCAGCACCGACACAGATACGCAGTATTTT. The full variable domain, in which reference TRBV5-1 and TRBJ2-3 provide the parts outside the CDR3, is KAGVTQTPRYLIKTRGQQVTLSCSPISGHRSVSWYQQTPGQGLQFLFEYFSETQRNKGNFPGRFSGRQFSNSRSEMNVSTLELGDSALYLCASTDTDTQYFGPGTRLTVL.

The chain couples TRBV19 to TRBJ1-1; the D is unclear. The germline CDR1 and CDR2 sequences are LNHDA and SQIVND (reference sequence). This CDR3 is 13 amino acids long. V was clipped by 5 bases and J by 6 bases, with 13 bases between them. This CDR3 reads CASSFPGSSEAFF. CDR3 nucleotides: TGTGCCAGTAGTTTTCCCGGGTCCTCTGAAGCTTTCTTT.

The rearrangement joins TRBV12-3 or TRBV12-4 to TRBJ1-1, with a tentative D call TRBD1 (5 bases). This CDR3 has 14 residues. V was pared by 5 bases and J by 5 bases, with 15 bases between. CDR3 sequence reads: CASSGKGDRTEAFF. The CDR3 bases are TGTGCCAGCAGTGGGAAAGGGGATCGAACTGAAGCTTTCTTT.

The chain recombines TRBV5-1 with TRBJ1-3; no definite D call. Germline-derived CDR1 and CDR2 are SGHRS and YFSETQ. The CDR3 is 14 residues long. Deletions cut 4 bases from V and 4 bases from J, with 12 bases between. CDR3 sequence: CASSPSLSGNTIYF. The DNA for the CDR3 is TGCGCCAGCAGCCCAAGCTTGTCAGGAAACACCATATATTTT.

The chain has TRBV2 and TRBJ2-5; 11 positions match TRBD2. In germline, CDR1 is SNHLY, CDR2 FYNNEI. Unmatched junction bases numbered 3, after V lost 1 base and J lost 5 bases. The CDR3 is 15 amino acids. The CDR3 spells CASSEGLAGRETQYF. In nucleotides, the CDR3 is TGTGCCAGCAGTGAAGGACTAGCGGGGCGGGAGACCCAGTACTTC.

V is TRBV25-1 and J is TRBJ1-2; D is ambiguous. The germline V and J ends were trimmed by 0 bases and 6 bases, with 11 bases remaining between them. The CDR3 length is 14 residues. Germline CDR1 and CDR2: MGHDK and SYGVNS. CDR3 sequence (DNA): TGTGCCAGCAGTGAATATATCGACGGGAATGGCTACACCTTC. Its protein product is CASSEYIDGNGYTF.

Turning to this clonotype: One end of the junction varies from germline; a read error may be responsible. The CDR3 sequence is CASSPRQGSGANALTF. The CDR3 coding sequence is TGTGCCAGTAGTCCAAGACAGGGCTCTGGGGCCAACGCCCTGACTTTC. This rearrangement joins TRBV19 to TRBJ2-6; 7 nucleotides line up with TRBD1. The CDR3 length is 16 residues. Germline-derived CDR1 and CDR2 are LNHDA and SQIVND (reference sequence).

The DNA of the CDR3 is TGTGCCAGCAGCTCAGGGTGGGGCCAGGGGGCCCACGAGCAGTACTTC. Translating it yields CASSSGWGQGAHEQYF. This chain connects TRBV7-3 to TRBJ2-7; TRBD1 matches at 8 bases. Looked up from germline, CDR1 is SGHTA and CDR2 is FQGTGA. There are 16 residues in the CDR3. The V and J ends lost 4 bases and 5 bases, in that order; junction bases with no gene match: 13.

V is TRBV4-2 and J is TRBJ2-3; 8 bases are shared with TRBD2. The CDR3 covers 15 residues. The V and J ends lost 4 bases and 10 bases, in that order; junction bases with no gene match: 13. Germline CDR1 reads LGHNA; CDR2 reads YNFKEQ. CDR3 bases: TGTGCCAGCAGCCGCGGGAGGCTAGCAAGCTTCGCGCAGTATTTT. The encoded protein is CASSRGRLASFAQYF.

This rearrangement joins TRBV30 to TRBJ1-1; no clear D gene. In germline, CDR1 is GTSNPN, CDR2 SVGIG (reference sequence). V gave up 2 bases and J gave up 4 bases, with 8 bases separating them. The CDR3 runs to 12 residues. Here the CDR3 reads CAWSPTFTEAFF. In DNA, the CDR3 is TGTGCCTGGAGTCCCACGTTCACTGAAGCTTTCTTT. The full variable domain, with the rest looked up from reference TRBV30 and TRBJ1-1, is SQTIHQWPATLVQPVGSPLSLECTVEGTSNPNLYWYRQAAGRGLQLLFYSVGIGQISSEVPQNLSASRPQDRQFILSSKKLLLSDSGFYLCAWSPTFTEAFFGQGTRLTVV.

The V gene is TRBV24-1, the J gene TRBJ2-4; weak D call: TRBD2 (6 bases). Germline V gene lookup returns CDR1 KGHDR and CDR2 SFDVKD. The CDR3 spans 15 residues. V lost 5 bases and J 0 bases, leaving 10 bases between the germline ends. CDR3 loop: CATSGGKIAKNIQYF. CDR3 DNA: TGTGCCACCAGTGGCGGGAAAATAGCCAAAAACATTCAGTACTTC.

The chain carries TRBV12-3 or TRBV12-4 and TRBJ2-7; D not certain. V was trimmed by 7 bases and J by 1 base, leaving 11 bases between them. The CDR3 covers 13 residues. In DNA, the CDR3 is TGTGCCAGCAAGTACAGTCAATCCTACGAGCAGTACTTC. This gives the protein CASKYSQSYEQYF.

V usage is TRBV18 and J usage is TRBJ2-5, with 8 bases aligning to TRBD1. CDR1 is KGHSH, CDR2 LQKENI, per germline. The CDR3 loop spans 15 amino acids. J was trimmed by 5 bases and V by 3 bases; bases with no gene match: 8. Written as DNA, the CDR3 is TGTGCCAGCTCACCGAACAGGGGGTCTAGGGAGACCCAGTACTTC. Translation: CASSPNRGSRETQYF.

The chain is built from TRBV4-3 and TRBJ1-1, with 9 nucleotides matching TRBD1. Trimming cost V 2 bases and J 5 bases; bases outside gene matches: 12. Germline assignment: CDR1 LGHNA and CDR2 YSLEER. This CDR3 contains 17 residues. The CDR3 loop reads CASSQRTGDDGRTEAFF. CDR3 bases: TGCGCCAGCAGCCAACGGACAGGGGACGACGGACGGACTGAAGCTTTCTTT.

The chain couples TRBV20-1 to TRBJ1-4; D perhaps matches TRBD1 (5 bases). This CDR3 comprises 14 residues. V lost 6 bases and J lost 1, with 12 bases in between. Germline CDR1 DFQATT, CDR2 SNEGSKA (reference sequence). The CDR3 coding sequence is TGCAGTGCAAATGGGGGGGGAACTAATGAAAAACTGTTTTTT. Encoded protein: CSANGGGTNEKLFF.

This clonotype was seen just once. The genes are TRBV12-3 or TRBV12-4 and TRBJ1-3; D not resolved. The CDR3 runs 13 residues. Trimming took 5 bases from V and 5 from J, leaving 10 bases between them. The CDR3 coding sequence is TGTGCCAGCAGTCAGGCGGATAGAAACACCATATATTTT. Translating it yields CASSQADRNTIYF.

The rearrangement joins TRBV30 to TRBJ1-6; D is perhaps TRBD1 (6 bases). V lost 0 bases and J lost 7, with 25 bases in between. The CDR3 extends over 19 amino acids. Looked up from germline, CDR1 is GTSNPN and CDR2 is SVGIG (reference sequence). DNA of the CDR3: TGTGCCTGGAGTGTACAGACGGGTGGTGCAACAGGGCGAAATTCACCCCTCCACTTT. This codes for CAWSVQTGGATGRNSPLHF. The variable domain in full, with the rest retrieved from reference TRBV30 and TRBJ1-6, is SQTIHQWPATLVQPVGSPLSLECTVEGTSNPNLYWYRQAAGRGLQLLFYSVGIGQISSEVPQNLSASRPQDRQFILSSKKLLLSDSGFYLCAWSVQTGGATGRNSPLHFGNGTRLTVT.